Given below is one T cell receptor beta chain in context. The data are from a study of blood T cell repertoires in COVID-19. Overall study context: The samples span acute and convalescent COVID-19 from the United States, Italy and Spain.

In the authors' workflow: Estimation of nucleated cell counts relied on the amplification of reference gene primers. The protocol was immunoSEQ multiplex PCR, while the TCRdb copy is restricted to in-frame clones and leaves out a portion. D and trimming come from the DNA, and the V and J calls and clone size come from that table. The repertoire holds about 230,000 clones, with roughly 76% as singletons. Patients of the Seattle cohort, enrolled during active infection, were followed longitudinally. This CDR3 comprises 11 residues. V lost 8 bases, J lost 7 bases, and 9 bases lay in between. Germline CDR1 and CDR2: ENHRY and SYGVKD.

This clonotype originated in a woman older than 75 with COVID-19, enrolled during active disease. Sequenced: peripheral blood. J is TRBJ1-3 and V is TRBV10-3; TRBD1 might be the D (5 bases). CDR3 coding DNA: TGTGCCATCGGGGGGGGGAACACCATATATTTT. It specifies CAIGGGNTIYF.